This entry lists 26 T cell receptor beta chains sequenced from one sample in a study of T-cell memory formation after mild COVID-19. TCRdb reanalysed the 5' RACE reads using MiXCR and keeps one entry per CDR3 protein. The sample lists more than 150,000 distinct CDR3 sequences, 20% to 25% occurring once. Sequencing was performed on PBMCs or a T cell subset sorted from them (not recorded which). These TCRs come from an adult woman who had mild COVID-19 (a few samples of this study predate the infection). Cell type and time point are not known.

This clonotype was detected only a few times. This sequence joins TRBV9 and TRBJ1-5; TRBD1 is a possible D gene (6 bases). Germline CDR1 SGDLS, CDR2 YYNGEE. The V gene lost 3 bases and the J gene lost 3 bases, with 10 bases spanning the gap. CDR3 length: 14 amino acids. The chain's CDR3 is CASSATGINQPQHF. CDR3 DNA: TGTGCCAGCAGCGCCACAGGGATCAATCAGCCCCAGCATTTT.

CDR3 sequence: CASSETDSYEQYF. The CDR3 bases are TGTGCCAGCAGTGAAACGGACTCCTACGAGCAGTACTTC. J is TRBJ2-7 and V is TRBV6-6; D uncertain. Deletions cut 5 bases from V and 0 bases from J, with 8 bases between. Germline assignment: CDR1 MNHNY and CDR2 SVGAGI (reference sequence). The CDR3 contains 13 residues.

This chain connects TRBV30 to TRBJ2-7; no firm D call. The CDR3 extends over 13 amino acids. The germline V gene has CDR1 GTSNPN and CDR2 SVGIG (reference sequence). V lost 8 bases to trimming and J lost 0 bases, with 14 bases between them. In DNA form, the CDR3 reads TGTGCCGCCTATTCAGGAGTCTCCTACGAGCAGTACTTC. It codes for CAAYSGVSYEQYF.

The rearrangement joins TRBV19 to TRBJ2-3, with TRBD2 matching 8 bases. The CDR3 length is 12 residues. Unmatched junction bases numbered 5, after V lost 9 bases and J lost 6 bases. Germline V gene sequence: CDR1 LNHDA, CDR2 SQIVND (reference sequence). The CDR3 region is CASGGGEDTQYF. Written as DNA, the CDR3 is TGTGCCAGCGGGGGGGGTGAGGATACGCAGTATTTT.

This chain joins TRBV27 and TRBJ2-1; D unclear. Germline-derived CDR1 and CDR2 are MNHEY and SMNVEV (reference sequence). Deletions cut 6 bases from V and 3 bases from J, with 6 bases between. The CDR3 spans 12 residues. The CDR3, as DNA: TGTGCCAGCAGGGTCTACTACAATGAGCAGTTCTTC. This translates into CASRVYYNEQFF.

In its sample, this clonotype was seen a few times. The chain is built from TRBV12-3 or TRBV12-4 and TRBJ2-1; D perhaps matches TRBD2 (5 bases). This CDR3 is 17 amino acids long. The germline V and J ends were trimmed by 3 bases and 2 bases, with 17 bases remaining between them. CDR3 loop: CASSFSAHGQAYNEQFF. The CDR3 nucleotides read TGTGCCAGCAGTTTTAGCGCCCACGGGCAGGCCTACAATGAGCAGTTCTTC.

This chain connects TRBV6-1 to TRBJ2-1, with 8 bases matching TRBD2. The V gene's germline CDR1 is MNHNS and CDR2 SASEGT. Losses at the gene ends were 4 bases for V and 0 bases for J; bases not matched to a gene: 8. The CDR3 has 17 amino acids. As DNA, the CDR3 is TGTGCCAGCAGTGTATTTAGCGGGGACGTCTCCTACAATGAGCAGTTCTTC. Amino acid sequence: CASSVFSGDVSYNEQFF.

This clonotype was detected only a few times. This rearrangement joins TRBV9 to TRBJ1-2; 9 positions match TRBD1. V lost 3 bases, J lost 5 bases, and 11 bases stayed unmatched. This CDR3 is built from 16 residues. The germline gives CDR1 SGDLS, CDR2 YYNGEE. CDR3 DNA sequence: TGTGCCAGCAGCGGCTCAGGACAGGGGCGGGAATATGGCTACACCTTC. Amino acid sequence: CASSGSGQGREYGYTF.

The genes are TRBV20-1 and TRBJ1-2; 9 bases are shared with TRBD1. The V segment lost 0 bases and the J segment 7 bases; nucleotides outside the gene matches: 6. CDR1 is DFQATT, CDR2 SNEGSKA, per germline (reference sequence). There are 14 residues in the CDR3. The DNA for the CDR3 is TGCAGTGCTAGAGACCGGGACAGGGTGTTTGGCTACACCTTC. It is translated as CSARDRDRVFGYTF.

The chain recombines TRBV7-9 with TRBJ2-3, with a weak D call TRBD2 (5 bases). The CDR3 consists of 16 residues. V was cut by 0 bases and J by 3 bases, with 13 bases left in between. Looked up from germline, CDR1 is SEHNR and CDR2 is FQNEAQ (reference sequence). As DNA, the CDR3 is TGTGCCAGCAGCTTAGCGCTCGGGGAGCCGACAGATACGCAGTATTTT. Its translation: CASSLALGEPTDTQYF.

The V gene is TRBV5-1, the J gene TRBJ2-5; 7 nucleotides line up with TRBD1. With V trimmed by 2 bases and J by 3 bases, 4 bases remained unmatched. Germline loops: CDR1 SGHRS, CDR2 YFSETQ. This CDR3 is 14 amino acids long. The chain's CDR3 is CASSLPGGKETQYF. DNA of the CDR3: TGCGCCAGCAGCTTACCAGGGGGAAAAGAGACCCAGTACTTC. The full variable domain, with the rest looked up from reference TRBV5-1 and TRBJ2-5, is KAGVTQTPRYLIKTRGQQVTLSCSPISGHRSVSWYQQTPGQGLQFLFEYFSETQRNKGNFPGRFSGRQFSNSRSEMNVSTLELGDSALYLCASSLPGGKETQYFGPGTRLLVL.

This rearrangement joins TRBV6-5 to TRBJ2-3, with D perhaps matching TRBD1 (6 bases). Germline CDR1 is MNHEY and CDR2 is SVGAGI. Trimming removed 7 bases from V and 2 bases from J, with 16 bases in between. The CDR3 extends over 15 amino acids. CDR3 amino acids: CASTVSVGATDTQYF. The CDR3 nucleotides read TGTGCCAGCACTGTCTCCGTGGGGGCCACAGATACGCAGTATTTT.

The chain is built from TRBV29-1 and TRBJ2-7; 8 bases are a match to TRBD1. Trimming cost V 0 bases and J 4 bases; bases outside gene matches: 8. Looked up from germline, CDR1 is SQVTM and CDR2 is ANQGSEA. The length of the CDR3 is 15 residues. CDR3 coding DNA: TGCAGCGTTGAAGATGAGGGGACAGGCCGATACGAGCAGTACTTC. Its protein product is CSVEDEGTGRYEQYF.

The V gene is TRBV28, the J gene TRBJ2-7; tentatively, D is TRBD1 (6 bases). The CDR3 consists of 14 residues. Germline V gene lookup returns CDR1 MDHEN and CDR2 SYDVKM. Trimming shortened V by 2 bases and J by 4 bases, and 12 bases separated the two germline ends. The CDR3 nucleotides read TGTGCCAGCAGTTTAGTCCAGGGGTGGTACGAGCAGTACTTC. Translation: CASSLVQGWYEQYF.

The gene calls are TRBV9 and TRBJ2-7, with D possibly TRBD2 on 7 matching bases. The CDR3 sequence is 17 residues long. Germline CDR1 and CDR2: SGDLS and YYNGEE. V lost 0 bases to trimming and J lost 4 bases, with 20 bases between them. CDR3 residues: CASSVGVGGTQVYEQYF. As DNA, the CDR3 is TGTGCCAGCAGCGTAGGTGTCGGGGGGACACAGGTATACGAGCAGTACTTC.

In its sample, this clonotype was seen a few times. The CDR3, as DNA: TGTGCCAGCAGCCAGTTGTCAGGGGTGGAGACCCAGTACTTC. Its protein product is CASSQLSGVETQYF. The chain combines TRBV11-1 with TRBJ2-5, with D perhaps TRBD1 (6 bases). V was pared by 5 bases and J by 5 bases, with 15 bases between. The CDR3 spans 14 residues. The germline V gene encodes CDR1 SGHAT and CDR2 FQDESV (reference sequence).

The V gene is TRBV5-4, the J gene TRBJ1-1, with D possibly TRBD1 on 6 matching bases. Trimming removed 0 bases from V and 0 bases from J, with 12 bases in between. The CDR3 contains 16 residues. Germline CDR1 SGHNT, CDR2 YYREEE (reference sequence). This CDR3 is CASSLGQAPLNTEAFF. The DNA for the CDR3 is TGTGCCAGCAGCTTGGGACAGGCCCCACTGAACACTGAAGCTTTCTTT.

V is TRBV12-3 or TRBV12-4 and J is TRBJ2-1, with D perhaps matching TRBD2 (5 bases). V was clipped by 3 bases and J by 3 bases, with 15 bases between them. This CDR3 has 16 amino acids. The CDR3 here is CASSFSSPTSYNEQFF. DNA of the CDR3: TGTGCCAGCAGTTTTTCGTCTCCAACTAGCTACAATGAGCAGTTCTTC.

The chain carries TRBV4-3 and TRBJ2-3; 11 nucleotides agree with TRBD2. The CDR3 spans 16 residues. The V gene end was trimmed by 0 bases and the J gene end by 4 bases; junction bases not matched to a gene: 3. CDR1 and CDR2 from the germline V gene are LGHNA and YSLEER. The CDR3 DNA is TGCGCCAGCAGCCAAGATTTAGCGGGAGGGCCAGATACGCAGTATTTT. Protein product: CASSQDLAGGPDTQYF.

This CDR3 reads CASSIGTSGEQYF. CDR3 DNA sequence: TGTGCCAGTAGTATTGGGACTAGCGGCGAGCAGTACTTC. The chain uses TRBV19 and TRBJ2-7, with TRBD2 matching 11 bases. V lost 3 bases and J lost 6; bases outside the gene matches: 1. Germline values: CDR1 LNHDA, CDR2 SQIVND (reference sequence). The CDR3 loop spans 13 amino acids. Full variable domain (outside the CDR3, taken from reference TRBV19 and TRBJ2-7): DGGITQSPKYLFRKEGQNVTLSCEQNLNHDAMYWYRQDPGQGLRLIYYSQIVNDFQKGDIAEGYSVSREKKESFPLTVTSAQKNPTAFYLCASSIGTSGEQYFGPGTRLTVT.

V is TRBV14 and J is TRBJ2-2; D uncertain. The CDR3 consists of 14 residues. The germline V gene encodes CDR1 SGHDN and CDR2 FVKESK. Trimming took off 4 bases at V and 1 base at J, with 7 bases between the two ends. CDR3 DNA sequence: TGTGCCAGCAGCCCGCTTCTGAACACCGGGGAGCTGTTTTTT. Its translation is CASSPLLNTGELFF. Together with reference TRBV14 and TRBJ2-2, the CDR3 gives the full variable domain: EAGVTQFPSHSVIEKGQTVTLRCDPISGHDNLYWYRRVMGKEIKFLLHFVKESKQDESGMPNNRFLAERTGGTYSTLKVQPAELEDSGVYFCASSPLLNTGELFFGEGSRLTVL.

This clonotype turned up a few times. DNA for the CDR3: TGTGCCAGCAGCTCAAGCTACACAGATACGCAGTATTTT. It codes for CASSSSYTDTQYF. The J gene is TRBJ2-3, the V gene TRBV7-9; no firm D call. The CDR3 consists of 13 residues. V lost 4 bases and J 2 bases, leaving 7 bases between the germline ends. Germline V gene data show CDR1 as SEHNR and CDR2 as FQNEAQ (reference sequence).

Only a few counts were recorded for this clonotype. The V and J genes are TRBV11-2 and TRBJ2-2, with D possibly being TRBD1 (6 bases). V lost 0 bases and J lost 1, with 12 bases in between. The CDR3 is 17 residues long. Germline-derived CDR1 and CDR2 are SGHAT and FQNNGV. Written as DNA, the CDR3 is TGTGCCAGCAGCTTAGACGTGTGGGGGCTGAACACCGGGGAGCTGTTTTTT. Protein sequence: CASSLDVWGLNTGELFF.

The gene calls are TRBV12-3 or TRBV12-4 and TRBJ1-5; TRBD1 might be the D (5 bases). The CDR3 is 13 amino acids. Trimming cost V 4 bases and J 4 bases, with 8 bases left between them. The CDR3 here is CASSSGGNQPQHF. In DNA form, the CDR3 reads TGTGCCAGCAGTTCGGGGGGGAATCAGCCCCAGCATTTT.

This clonotype turned up a few times. The J gene is TRBJ1-5, the V gene TRBV7-8, with 9 bases aligning to TRBD1. The CDR3 is 14 amino acids. Germline trimming cut 5 bases from V and 6 bases from J; bases unmatched to any gene: 5. The V gene's germline CDR1 is SGHVS and CDR2 FQNEAQ. DNA for the CDR3: TGTGCCAGCAGCGTACAGGGGGCGGGTCAGCCCCAGCATTTT. It encodes CASSVQGAGQPQHF.

This chain joins TRBV19 and TRBJ1-2; TRBD1 matches at 8 bases. The germline V gene has CDR1 LNHDA and CDR2 SQIVND (reference sequence). The J segment lost 8 bases and the V segment lost 3 bases, leaving 5 bases of the junction unmatched. CDR3 length equals 13 residues. For the CDR3, the DNA is TGTGCCAGTAGTATGGACAGGGCGAGCGGCTACACCTTC. It yields the protein CASSMDRASGYTF.